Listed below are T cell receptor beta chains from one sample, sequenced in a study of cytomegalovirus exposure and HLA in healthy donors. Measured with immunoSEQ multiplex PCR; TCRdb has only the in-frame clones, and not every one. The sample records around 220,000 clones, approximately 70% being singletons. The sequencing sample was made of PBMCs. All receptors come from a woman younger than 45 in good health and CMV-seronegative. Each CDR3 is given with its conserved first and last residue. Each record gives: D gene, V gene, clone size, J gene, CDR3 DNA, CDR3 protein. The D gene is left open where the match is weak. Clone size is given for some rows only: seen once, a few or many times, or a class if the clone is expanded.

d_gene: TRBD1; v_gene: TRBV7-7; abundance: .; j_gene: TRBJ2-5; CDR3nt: TGTGCTAGCAGCGCGGCAGGGGGCAGGGAGACCCAGTACTTC; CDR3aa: CASSAAGGRETQYF
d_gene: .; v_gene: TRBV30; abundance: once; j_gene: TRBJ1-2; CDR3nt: TGTGCCTGGAGTGTGGGGACACCGGGGCACTATGGCTACACCTTC; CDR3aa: CAWSVGTPGHYGYTF
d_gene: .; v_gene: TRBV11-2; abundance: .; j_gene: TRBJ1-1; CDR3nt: TGTGCCAGCAGCGAACAGGGGAACACTGAAGCTTTCTTT; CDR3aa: CASSEQGNTEAFF
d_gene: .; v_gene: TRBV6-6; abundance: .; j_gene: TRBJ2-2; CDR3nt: TGTGCCAGCAGTTACTTCAGGACGAACACCGGGGAGCTGTTTTTT; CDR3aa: CASSYFRTNTGELFF
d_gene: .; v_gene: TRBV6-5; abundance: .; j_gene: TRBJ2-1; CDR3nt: TGTGCCAGCAGTTACGGAGCAGATGAGCAGTTCTTC; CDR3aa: CASSYGADEQFF
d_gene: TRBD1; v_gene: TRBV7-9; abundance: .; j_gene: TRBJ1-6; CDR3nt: TGTTCCAGCAGCTACCAAACCGGGACAGGGCATTCACCCCTCCACTTT; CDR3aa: CSSSYQTGTGHSPLHF
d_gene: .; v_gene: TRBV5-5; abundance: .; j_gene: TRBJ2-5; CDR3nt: TGTGCCAGCAGCTTGTGGGGGGACCAAGAGACCCAGTACTTC; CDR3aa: CASSLWGDQETQYF
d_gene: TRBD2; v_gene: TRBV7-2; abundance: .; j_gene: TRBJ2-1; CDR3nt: TGTGCCAGCAGCTTAGACCCGGGACTAGTCGTTGAGCAGTTCTTC; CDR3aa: CASSLDPGLVVEQFF
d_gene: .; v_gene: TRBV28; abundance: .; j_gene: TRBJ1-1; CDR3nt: TGTGCCAGCAGTTTATTCAGAAGGACTTCAAACACTGAAGCTTTCTTT; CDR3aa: CASSLFRRTSNTEAFF
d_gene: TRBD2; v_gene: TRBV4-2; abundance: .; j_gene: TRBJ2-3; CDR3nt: TGTGCCAGCAGCCAAGCGGGACTAGCGGGGACCACAGATACGCAGTATTTT; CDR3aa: CASSQAGLAGTTDTQYF
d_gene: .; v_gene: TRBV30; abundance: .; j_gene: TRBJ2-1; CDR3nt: TGTGCCTGGAGCCGGACAGTAGAGCAGTTCTTC; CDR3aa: CAWSRTVEQFF
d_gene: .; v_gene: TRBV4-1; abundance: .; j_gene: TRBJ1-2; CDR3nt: TGCGCCAGCAGCCAGCTACAGGGACATAACTATGGCTACACCTTC; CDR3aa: CASSQLQGHNYGYTF
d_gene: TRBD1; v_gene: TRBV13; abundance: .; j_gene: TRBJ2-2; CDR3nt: TGTGCCAGCAGCACGAGACGGACAGGGGGCGTCCCCGGGGAGCTGTTTTTT; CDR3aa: CASSTRRTGGVPGELFF
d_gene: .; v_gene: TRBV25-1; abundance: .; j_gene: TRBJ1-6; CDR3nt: TGTGCCAGCAGTGAGTGGGGCCCGGATTCTTATAATTCACCCCTCCACTTT; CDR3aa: CASSEWGPDSYNSPLHF
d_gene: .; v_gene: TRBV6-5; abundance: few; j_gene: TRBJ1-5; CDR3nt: TGTGCCAGCAGTTACGTCGTTGATCAGCCCCAGCATTTT; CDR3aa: CASSYVVDQPQHF
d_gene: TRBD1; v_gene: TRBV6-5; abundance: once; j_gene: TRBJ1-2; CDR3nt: TGTGCCAGCAGAACAGGGGCGGATTTTGGCTACACCTTC; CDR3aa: CASRTGADFGYTF
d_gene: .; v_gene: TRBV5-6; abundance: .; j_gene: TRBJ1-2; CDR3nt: TGTGCCAGCAGCGACCCCAAGGGCGGGGGGCGCCTCTATGGCTACACCTTC; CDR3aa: CASSDPKGGGRLYGYTF
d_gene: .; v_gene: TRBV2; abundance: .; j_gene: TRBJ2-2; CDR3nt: TGTGCCAGCAGCACTACGGCAGGGGAAAACACCGGGGAGCTGTTTTTT; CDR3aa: CASSTTAGENTGELFF
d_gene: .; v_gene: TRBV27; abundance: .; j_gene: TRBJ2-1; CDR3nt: TGTGCCAGCAGTTCCCCCAACTACAATGAGCAGTTCTTC; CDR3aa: CASSSPNYNEQFF
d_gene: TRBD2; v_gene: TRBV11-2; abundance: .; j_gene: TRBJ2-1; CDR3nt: TGTGCCAGCAGCGGCCGGACTAGCGGGAGGCGCAATGAGCAGTTCTTC; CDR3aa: CASSGRTSGRRNEQFF
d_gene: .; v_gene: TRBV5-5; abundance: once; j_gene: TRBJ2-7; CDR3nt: TGTGCCAGCAGCTTGGACGGGTTGGTCTACGAGCAGTACTTC; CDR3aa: CASSLDGLVYEQYF
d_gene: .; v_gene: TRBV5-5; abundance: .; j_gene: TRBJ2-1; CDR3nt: TGTGCCAGCAGCCCCGGATGGGGCGGGGTGTACAATGAGCAGTTCTTC; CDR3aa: CASSPGWGGVYNEQFF
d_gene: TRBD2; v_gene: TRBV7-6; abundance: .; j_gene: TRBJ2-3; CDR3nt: TGTGTCAGCAGCTTGTATAGCGGGGGTCCAGGGGCAGATACGCAGTATTTT; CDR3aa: CVSSLYSGGPGADTQYF
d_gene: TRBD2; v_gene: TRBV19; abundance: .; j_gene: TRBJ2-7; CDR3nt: TGTGCCAGTAGTAAGCGGGAGGGGTCCTACGAGCAGTACTTC; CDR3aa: CASSKREGSYEQYF
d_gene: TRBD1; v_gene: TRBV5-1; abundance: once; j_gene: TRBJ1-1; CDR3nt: TGCGCCAGCAGCCACGACAGGGGCCGGAACACTGAAGCTTTCTTT; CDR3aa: CASSHDRGRNTEAFF
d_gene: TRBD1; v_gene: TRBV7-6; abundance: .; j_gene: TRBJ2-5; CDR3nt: TGTGCCAGCAGCTGGACCTGGGACAGGGGAAGGGAGACCCAGTACTTC; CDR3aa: CASSWTWDRGRETQYF
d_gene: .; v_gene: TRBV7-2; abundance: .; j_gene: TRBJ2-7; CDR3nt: TGTGCCAGCAGCTATTCGGGAGCGCCATACGAGCAGTACTTC; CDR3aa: CASSYSGAPYEQYF
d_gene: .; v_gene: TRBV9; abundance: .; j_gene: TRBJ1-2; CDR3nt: TGTGCCAGCAGAGGACAGCCGAACTATGGCTACACCTTC; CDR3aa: CASRGQPNYGYTF
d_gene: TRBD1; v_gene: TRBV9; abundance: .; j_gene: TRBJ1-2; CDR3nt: TGTGCCAGCAGCGTTTTCCCCTTTGACCCGGGACAGGGAGCCTATGGCTACACCTTC; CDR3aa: CASSVFPFDPGQGAYGYTF
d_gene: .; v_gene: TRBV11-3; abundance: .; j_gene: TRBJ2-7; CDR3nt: TGTGCCAGCAGCTTAGGGGGAGTCTACGAGCAGTACTTC; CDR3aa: CASSLGGVYEQYF
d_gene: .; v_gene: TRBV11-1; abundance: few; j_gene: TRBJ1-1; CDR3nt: TGTGCCAGCAGCTTTGCCAGGGCCACTGAAGCTTTCTTT; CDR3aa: CASSFARATEAFF
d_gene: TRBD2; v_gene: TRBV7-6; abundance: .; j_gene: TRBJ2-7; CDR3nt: TGTGCCAGCAGCTTGGTAAGCGGGAGTGGCGAGCAGTACTTC; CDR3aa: CASSLVSGSGEQYF
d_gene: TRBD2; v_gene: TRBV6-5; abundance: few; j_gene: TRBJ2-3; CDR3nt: TGTGCCAGCACATTAGCGGGAGGGGATACGCAGTATTTT; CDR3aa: CASTLAGGDTQYF
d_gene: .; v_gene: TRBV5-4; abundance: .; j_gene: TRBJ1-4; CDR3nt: TGTGCCAGCAGCTTCGCGACAAATGAAAAACTGTTTTTT; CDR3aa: CASSFATNEKLFF
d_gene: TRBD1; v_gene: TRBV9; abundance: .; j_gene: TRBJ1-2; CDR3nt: TGTGCCAGCAGCACACGGGACAGGGGGGATGGCTACACCTTC; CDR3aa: CASSTRDRGDGYTF
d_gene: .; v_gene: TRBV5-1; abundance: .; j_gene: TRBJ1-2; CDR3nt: TGCGCCAGCAGCTCTTCGGACTGGAACTATGGCTACACCTTC; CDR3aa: CASSSSDWNYGYTF
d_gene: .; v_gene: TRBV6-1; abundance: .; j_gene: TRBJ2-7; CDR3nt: TGTGCCAGCAGTGTAGGCCTACAGGGAGCCTACGAGCAGTACTTC; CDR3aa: CASSVGLQGAYEQYF
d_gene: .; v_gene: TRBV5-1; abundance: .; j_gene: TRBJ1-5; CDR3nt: TGCGCCAGCAGCTGGGGAGAGGTGGGTCAGCCCCAGCATTTT; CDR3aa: CASSWGEVGQPQHF
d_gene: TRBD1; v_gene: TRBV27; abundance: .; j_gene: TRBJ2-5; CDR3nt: TGTGCCAGCAGTTTATCCCCAGGGACAGCCTCCCAAGAGACCCAGTACTTC; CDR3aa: CASSLSPGTASQETQYF
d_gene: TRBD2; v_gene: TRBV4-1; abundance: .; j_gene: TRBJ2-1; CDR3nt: TGCGCCAGCATCCCCCGGCCGGGCCCCGGGACTAGAAATTACAATGAGCAGTTCTTC; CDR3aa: CASIPRPGPGTRNYNEQFF
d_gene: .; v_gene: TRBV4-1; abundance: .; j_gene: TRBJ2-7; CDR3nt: TGCGCCAGCAGCCAATACGGGGGGCCCTACGAGCAGTACTTC; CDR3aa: CASSQYGGPYEQYF
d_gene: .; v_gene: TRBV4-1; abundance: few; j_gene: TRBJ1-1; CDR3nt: TGCGCCAGCAGCCACCTAAAAGGGGACACTGAAGCTTTCTTT; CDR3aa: CASSHLKGDTEAFF
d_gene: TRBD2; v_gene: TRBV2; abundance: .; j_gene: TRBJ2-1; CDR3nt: TGTGCCAGCAGTGAGGGACTAGCGGGACTCAGGGATGAGCAGTTCTTC; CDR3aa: CASSEGLAGLRDEQFF
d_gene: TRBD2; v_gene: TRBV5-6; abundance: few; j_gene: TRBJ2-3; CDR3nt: TGTGCCAGCACCGTTGGGGCTAGCGGGAAGTTGAATACGCAGTATTTT; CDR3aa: CASTVGASGKLNTQYF
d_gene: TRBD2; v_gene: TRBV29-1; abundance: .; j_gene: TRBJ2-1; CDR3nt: TGCAGCGGGAAACTAGCGGGGGTCGGCAATGAGCAGTTCTTC; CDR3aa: CSGKLAGVGNEQFF
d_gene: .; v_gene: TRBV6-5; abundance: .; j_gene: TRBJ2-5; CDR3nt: TGTGCCAGCAGCCGACAGTCCCGAAAAGAGACCCAGTACTTC; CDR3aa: CASSRQSRKETQYF
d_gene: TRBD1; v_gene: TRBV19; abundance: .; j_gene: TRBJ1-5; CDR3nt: TGTGCCAGTAGTCCGGACAGGGAATTTCGTCAGCCCCAGCATTTT; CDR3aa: CASSPDREFRQPQHF
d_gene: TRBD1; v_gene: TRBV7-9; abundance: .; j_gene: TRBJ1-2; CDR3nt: TGTGCCAGCAGCTTGACAGGGGGCCATGGCTACACCTTC; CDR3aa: CASSLTGGHGYTF